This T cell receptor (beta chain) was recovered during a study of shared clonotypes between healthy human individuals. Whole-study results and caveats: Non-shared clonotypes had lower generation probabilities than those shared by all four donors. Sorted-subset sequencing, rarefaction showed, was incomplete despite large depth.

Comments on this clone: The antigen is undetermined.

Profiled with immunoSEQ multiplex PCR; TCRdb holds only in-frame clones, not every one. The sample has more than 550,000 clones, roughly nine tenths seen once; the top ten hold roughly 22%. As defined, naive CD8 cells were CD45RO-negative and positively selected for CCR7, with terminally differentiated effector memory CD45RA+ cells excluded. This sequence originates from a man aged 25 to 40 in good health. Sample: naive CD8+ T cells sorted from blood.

CDR3 residues: CASSEQKIAGGETQYF. CDR3 sequence (DNA): TGCGCCAGCAGCGAGCAGAAGATAGCGGGAGGGGAGACCCAGTACTTC. This chain connects TRBV5-1 to TRBJ2-5; 11 bases are shared with TRBD2. The V gene end was trimmed by 4 bases and the J gene end by 5 bases; junction bases not matched to a gene: 10. The CDR3 sequence is 16 residues long. Per germline, CDR1 SGHRS and CDR2 YFSETQ.